This T cell receptor beta chain was identified in a study of T-cell memory formation after mild COVID-19. Findings and caveats of the study: For contracting clones, CD4+ ones sat mainly in CM and EM, CD8+ in EMRA.

This clonotype was picked up a small number of times. Its matching antigen is unknown. One entry per CDR3 protein results from TCRdb running MiXCR on the 5' RACE reads. The sample has 150,000 to 200,000 distinct CDR3 sequences; roughly 15% are singletons. V dropped 4 bases and J dropped 11 bases, with 12 bases sitting between them. The CDR3 length is 12 residues. Germline values: CDR1 SEHNR, CDR2 FQNEAQ (reference sequence). This rearrangement joins TRBV7-9 to TRBJ2-1; D remains ambiguous. Sequencing was done on a sample of PBMCs or a T cell subset sorted from them (not recorded which). The clonotype comes from an adult woman who had mild COVID-19 (a few samples of this study predate the infection). Cell type and time point are not known. The CDR3 here is CASSSDGRKQFF. DNA for the CDR3: TGTGCCAGCAGCTCGGACGGTCGAAAGCAGTTCTTC.